This record looks at one T cell receptor beta chain sequence and its context. These data come from a study of blood T cell repertoires in COVID-19. The repertoire was sequenced with immunoSEQ multiplex PCR; TCRdb's copy has only in-frame clones and lacks some. This sample yields fewer than 200,000 clones, of which just over 85% are seen a single time; 9% belongs to the top ten. The ends were cut back, 2 bases at V and 1 base at J, with 9 bases in the middle. This CDR3 is 15 amino acids long. Germline V gives CDR1 MGHDK, CDR2 SYGVNS. The sample consisted of PBMCs or T cells enriched from blood (not recorded which). This TCR came from a woman aged 18-30 years who had recovered from COVID-19. This chain joins TRBV25-1 and TRBJ2-1; D remains ambiguous. The CDR3 DNA is TGTGCCAGCAGTGAAGGCGGAAGGTCCTACAATGAGCAGTTCTTC. The encoded protein is CASSEGGRSYNEQFF.